This paragraph reports one T cell receptor (beta chain). Antigen specificity is unknown. The sample comes from a study of identical twins. TCRdb independently ran MiXCR on the 5' RACE reads; one entry per CDR3 protein. The sample consists of 450,000 or so distinct CDR3 sequences, around 14% of them appearing once. Study-wide findings and caveats: Those out-of-frame alpha sequences shared by twins showed an excess of low generation probability. Memory repertoires lacked the insertion deficit that abundant cord blood beta clonotypes showed. Without tracking the same donors, conclusions rested on cross-sectional statistical analysis.

The same data also went into a second study, on yellow fever vaccine responses in identical twins. That source notes: Twin vaccine T cell responses reportedly seemed partly convergent, partly personalized.

This sequence was found in a woman aged 18-29 years in good health. The sequenced material came from CD4+ T cells sorted from blood.

DNA for the CDR3: TGTGCCAGCAGACTAGCGGGAGGGGCCTACGAGCAGTACTTC. The encoded protein is CASRLAGGAYEQYF. The genes are TRBV6-1 and TRBJ2-7; 13 nucleotides line up with TRBD2. This CDR3 is built from 14 residues. Per germline, CDR1 MNHNS and CDR2 SASEGT. V was pared by 6 bases and J by 2 bases, with 1 base of the junction left unmatched.